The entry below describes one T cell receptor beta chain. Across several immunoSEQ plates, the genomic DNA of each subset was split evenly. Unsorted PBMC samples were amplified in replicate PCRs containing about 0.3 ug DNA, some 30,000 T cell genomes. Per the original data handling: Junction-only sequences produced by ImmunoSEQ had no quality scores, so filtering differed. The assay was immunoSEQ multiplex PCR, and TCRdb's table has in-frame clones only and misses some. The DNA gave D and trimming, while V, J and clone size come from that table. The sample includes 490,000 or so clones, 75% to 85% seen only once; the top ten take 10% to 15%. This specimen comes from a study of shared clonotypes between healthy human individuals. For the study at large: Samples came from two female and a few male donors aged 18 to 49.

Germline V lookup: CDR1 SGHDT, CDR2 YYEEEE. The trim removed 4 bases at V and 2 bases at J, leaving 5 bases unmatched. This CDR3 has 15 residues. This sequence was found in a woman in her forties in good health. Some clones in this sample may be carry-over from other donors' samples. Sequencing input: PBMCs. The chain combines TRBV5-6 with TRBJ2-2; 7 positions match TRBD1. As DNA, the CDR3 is TGTGCCAGCAGCCCCGGGACAGTAAACACCGGGGAGCTGTTTTTT. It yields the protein CASSPGTVNTGELFF.